These 23 T cell receptor beta chains share one sample of origin, sequenced in a study of T-cell memory formation after mild COVID-19 (dated by TCRdb to about 2021). Library preparation employed 5' RACE. The sequencer was an Illumina NovaSeq 6000. TCRdb reworked the public reads: Q25 trimming with fastp, MiXCR clone assembly, productive beta chains retained. Each record represents a unique CDR3 protein, reported with the most common genes and DNA among its rows. This sample gives 550,000 to 700,000 distinct CDR3 sequences in total; 15% to 20% of them show up just once. Together, the top ten hold about 12% of the sample. Sequencing was done on a sample of PBMCs or a T cell subset sorted from them (not recorded which). These receptor sequences come from an adult woman who had mild COVID-19 (a few samples of this study predate the infection). The sample titles of this study are shuffled in the database, so cell type and time point are left out; the donor was told from shared clones.

This clonotype showed up just a few times. The J gene is TRBJ2-1, the V gene TRBV30, with no clear D. The CDR3 consists of 14 residues. Germline V gives CDR1 GTSNPN, CDR2 SVGIG (reference sequence). Trimming stripped 2 bases from V and 9 bases from J, with 17 bases between. The CDR3 loop is CAWSLDRAGFEQFF. The CDR3 DNA sequence: TGTGCCTGGAGTCTCGATCGGGCTGGCTTTGAGCAGTTCTTC.

This clonotype was seen many times. This chain connects TRBV5-1 to TRBJ2-3; 7 bases match TRBD1. The CDR3 contains 15 residues. V shed 4 bases, J shed 0 bases, and the junction held 5 bases outside the gene matches. Germline values: CDR1 SGHRS, CDR2 YFSETQ. CDR3 in amino acids: CASSPGTASTDTQYF. CDR3 in DNA: TGCGCCAGCAGCCCCGGGACAGCAAGCACAGATACGCAGTATTTT.

The V call is TRBV20-1, the J call TRBJ1-1, with D uncertain. The CDR3 is made up of 12 amino acids. Germline lookup yields CDR1 DFQATT and CDR2 SNEGSKA (reference sequence). Trimming removed 0 bases from V and 10 bases from J, with 12 bases in between. DNA for the CDR3: TGCAGTGCTAGAGATTATCCGATGGGAGCTTTCTTT. Residues: CSARDYPMGAFF.

V gene TRBV15 combines with J gene TRBJ1-1, with D perhaps matching TRBD1 (6 bases). The CDR3 spans 14 residues. Looked up from germline, CDR1 is LNHNV and CDR2 is YYDKDF (reference sequence). Trimming took 5 bases from V and 1 from J, leaving 11 bases between them. The CDR3 sequence: CATSGRGRNTEAFF. In nucleotides, the CDR3 is TGTGCCACCAGCGGCAGGGGAAGGAACACTGAAGCTTTCTTT.

This clonotype was observed a few times. The chain has TRBV2 and TRBJ1-1, with a tentative D call TRBD1 (6 bases). The CDR3 totals 14 residues. Trimming pared 6 bases from V and 1 base from J, leaving 12 bases between. CDR1 and CDR2 from the germline V gene are SNHLY and FYNNEI. CDR3 in DNA: TGTGCCAGCAGGGTAGGGGGTGGGAACACTGAAGCTTTCTTT. It specifies CASRVGGGNTEAFF.

The CDR3 DNA is TGTGCCAGCAGCTTAGGGATCAGCGGGGGGGCCTTAGAGACCCAGTACTTC. Protein sequence: CASSLGISGGALETQYF. J is TRBJ2-5 and V is TRBV11-2, with 10 bases matching TRBD2. CDR3 length: 17 residues. V trimming: 1 base; J trimming: 4 bases; junction bases outside the gene matches: 9. Germline V gene lookup returns CDR1 SGHAT and CDR2 FQNNGV.

This clonotype has more than one count but fewer than ten. The genes are TRBV9 and TRBJ2-1; D remains ambiguous. CDR1 SGDLS and CDR2 YYNGEE come from the germline V gene. The CDR3 is made up of 13 amino acids. The V and J ends lost 3 bases and 9 bases respectively, with 13 bases between them. Written as DNA, the CDR3 is TGTGCCAGCAGCGGTACCCTCATGGGTGAGCAGTTCTTC. Protein sequence: CASSGTLMGEQFF.

This sequence joins TRBV12-3 or TRBV12-4 and TRBJ1-2; 7 nucleotides agree with TRBD1. V lost 2 bases to trimming and J lost 6 bases; unmatched junction nucleotides: 6. The CDR3 consists of 14 residues. The CDR3 protein is CASSLFPTGDGYTF. The CDR3 coding sequence is TGTGCCAGCAGTTTATTTCCCACAGGGGATGGCTACACCTTC.

In its sample, this clonotype was seen once. The CDR3 sequence: CATSDDSGTSGIIPYETQYF. CDR3 DNA sequence: TGTGCCACCAGTGACGATTCCGGGACTAGCGGGATAATCCCATACGAGACCCAGTACTTC. This rearrangement joins TRBV24-1 to TRBJ2-5; the match to TRBD2 covers 13 bases. CDR1 KGHDR and CDR2 SFDVKD come from the germline V gene. This CDR3 spans 20 amino acids. Trimming took 4 bases from V and 5 from J; bases not matched to a gene: 18.

This clonotype showed up just a few times. V usage is TRBV15 and J usage is TRBJ2-3; D tentatively fits TRBD1 or TRBD2 (5 bases each). Germline V gene sequence: CDR1 LNHNV, CDR2 YYDKDF (reference sequence). Deletions cut 6 bases from V and 0 bases from J, with 10 bases between. The CDR3 is made up of 14 amino acids. The CDR3 region is CATSWGKSTDTQYF. The DNA for the CDR3 is TGTGCCACCAGTTGGGGGAAAAGCACAGATACGCAGTATTTT.

This clonotype was picked up a small number of times. The rearrangement uses TRBV10-3 and TRBJ1-1; D is uncertain. The V end lost 4 bases, the J end lost 4 bases, and 16 bases lay between the germline ends. Germline V lookup: CDR1 ENHRY, CDR2 SYGVKD. The CDR3 totals 15 residues. CDR3 in amino acids: CAISGGWVTGTEAFF. DNA of the CDR3: TGTGCCATCAGTGGTGGCTGGGTGACGGGCACTGAAGCTTTCTTT.

This clonotype was observed a few times. The chain carries TRBV6-1 and TRBJ2-7; D possibly matches TRBD1 or TRBD2 (6 bases each). This CDR3 is built from 17 residues. V lost 3 bases and J lost 2, with 20 bases in between. Germline-derived CDR1 and CDR2 are MNHNS and SASEGT. CDR3 bases: TGTGCCAGCAGTGATTTACATAGGGGGGCTACCGCCTACGAGCAGTACTTC. Translation gives CASSDLHRGATAYEQYF.

This clonotype came up many times. The chain has TRBV24-1 and TRBJ2-1; D is undetermined. The CDR3 extends over 15 amino acids. CDR1 is KGHDR and CDR2 is SFDVKD in the germline V gene. With 1 base removed from V and 11 bases from J, the gap between germline ends came to 17 bases. In nucleotides, the CDR3 is TGTGCCACCAGTGATTTAACCTCTAGTGTGTGGCAGCAGTTCTTC. This gives the protein CATSDLTSSVWQQFF.

The rearrangement links TRBV10-3 to TRBJ2-7; D possibly corresponds to TRBD1 (6 bases). In germline, CDR1 is ENHRY, CDR2 SYGVKD. This CDR3 region has 15 residues. V gave up 3 bases and J gave up 3 bases, with 15 bases separating them. This chain's CDR3 is CAISDLTGLGYEQYF. CDR3 in DNA: TGTGCCATCAGTGATCTTACAGGGTTGGGCTACGAGCAGTACTTC.

The V gene is TRBV5-1, the J gene TRBJ2-1; D uncertain. Trimming cost V 0 bases and J 4 bases, with 11 bases left between them. CDR1 is SGHRS, CDR2 YFSETQ, per germline. The CDR3 length is 15 residues. CDR3 sequence (DNA): TGCGCCAGCAGCTTGGGACCCGTTGGTTACAATGAGCAGTTCTTC. Its translation is CASSLGPVGYNEQFF.

J is TRBJ1-3 and V is TRBV2; 7 bases agree with TRBD1. CDR3 size: 14 residues. Germline V gene data show CDR1 as SNHLY and CDR2 as FYNNEI. Trimming took 3 bases from V and 3 from J; bases not matched to a gene: 2. CDR3: CASSENRGGNTIYF. In nucleotides, the CDR3 is TGTGCCAGCAGTGAGAACAGGGGTGGAAACACCATATATTTT.

The chain couples TRBV6-5 to TRBJ2-7, with TRBD2 identical over 10 bases. The germline gives CDR1 MNHEY, CDR2 SVGAGI. CDR3 size: 15 residues. The junction had 7 bases not matched to a gene; V was cut back by 5 bases and J by 3 bases. The CDR3 nucleotides read TGTGCCAGCAGTACCTCTAGCGGGAGTGTCTACGAGCAGTACTTC. Amino acids: CASSTSSGSVYEQYF.

This clonotype was found a few times. The chain has TRBV29-1 and TRBJ1-1, with no clear D. The CDR3 is 12 amino acids. Trimming took 4 bases from V and 5 from J, leaving 11 bases between them. Looked up from germline, CDR1 is SQVTM and CDR2 is ANQGSEA. CDR3 protein: CSVGPIGTEAFF. The CDR3 DNA reads TGCAGCGTTGGACCTATCGGGACTGAAGCTTTCTTT. Combining the CDR3 with reference TRBV29-1 and TRBJ1-1 gives the whole variable domain SAVISQKPSRDICQRGTSLTIQCQVDSQVTMMFWYRQQPGQSLTLIATANQGSEATYESGFVIDKFPISRPNLTFSTLTVSNMSPEDSSIYLCSVGPIGTEAFFGQGTRLTVV.

The gene calls are TRBV27 and TRBJ2-3, with TRBD1 matching 9 bases. The trim removed 5 bases at V and 2 bases at J, leaving 8 bases unmatched. The V gene's germline CDR1 is MNHEY and CDR2 SMNVEV (reference sequence). The CDR3 contains 16 residues. The CDR3 spells CASSAVGQGATDTQYF. The CDR3 DNA reads as TGTGCCAGCAGTGCGGTGGGACAGGGTGCCACAGATACGCAGTATTTT.

The chain has TRBV7-8 and TRBJ1-1, with D unclear. V lost 2 bases, J lost 5 bases, and 15 bases lay in between. Germline V gene lookup returns CDR1 SGHVS and CDR2 FQNEAQ. There are 15 residues in the CDR3. CDR3: CASSLMLSGQTEAFF. The CDR3 coding sequence is TGTGCCAGCAGCTTAATGTTATCCGGGCAGACTGAAGCTTTCTTT.

This clonotype turned up a few times. The V call is TRBV7-9, the J call TRBJ2-2, with D maybe TRBD1 (6 bases). The ends were cut back, 3 bases at V and 1 base at J, with 9 bases in the middle. Germline values: CDR1 SEHNR, CDR2 FQNEAQ (reference sequence). This CDR3 region has 15 residues. CDR3 sequence (DNA): TGTGCCAGCAGCTTCCGGGACAAGAACACCGGGGAGCTGTTTTTT. Amino acids: CASSFRDKNTGELFF.

J is TRBJ2-2 and V is TRBV9, with 10 bases aligning to TRBD2. V was pared by 4 bases and J by 0 bases, with 12 bases of the junction left unmatched. Germline V lookup: CDR1 SGDLS, CDR2 YYNGEE. The CDR3 is made up of 19 amino acids. The CDR3 spells CASSPNEREGLSNTGELFF. CDR3 nucleotides: TGTGCCAGCAGCCCGAACGAGCGGGAGGGCCTTTCGAACACCGGGGAGCTGTTTTTT.

This clonotype appeared many times. The CDR3 protein is CASRLTGQETQYF. The DNA of the CDR3 is TGTGCCAGCAGGTTGACAGGCCAAGAGACCCAGTACTTC. J is TRBJ2-5 and V is TRBV7-2; TRBD1 might be the D (6 bases). Trimming shortened V by 6 bases and J by 1 base, and 9 bases separated the two germline ends. This CDR3 has 13 amino acids. Germline values: CDR1 SGHTA, CDR2 FQGNSA.